The next 3 T cell receptor beta chains were all read from a single sample in a study of cytomegalovirus exposure and HLA in healthy donors. Here immunoSEQ multiplex PCR was the method, and the copy in TCRdb shows in-frame clones only, minus some. The data show roughly 50,000 clones, 93% seen once. Sequencing used PBMCs. The receptors here all came from a woman aged 18-29 years in good health and CMV-seropositive.

This sequence joins TRBV5-1 and TRBJ1-1; the match to TRBD1 covers 9 bases. Germline CDR1 and CDR2: SGHRS and YFSETQ. Unmatched junction bases numbered 7, after V lost 4 bases and J lost 6 bases. The CDR3 loop spans 14 amino acids. CDR3 sequence reads: CASSVQTGGAEAFF. In DNA, the CDR3 is TGCGCCAGCAGCGTACAGACAGGGGGAGCTGAAGCTTTCTTT.

The chain is built from TRBV5-1 and TRBJ1-1; 9 bases map to TRBD1. Germline loops: CDR1 SGHRS, CDR2 YFSETQ. CDR3 length equals 14 residues. The J segment lost 4 bases and the V segment lost 5 bases, leaving 6 bases of the junction unmatched. The DNA for the CDR3 is TGCGCCAGCAGACCCGGGACAGGGAGCACTGAAGCTTTCTTT. This encodes CASRPGTGSTEAFF.

This sequence joins TRBV5-4 and TRBJ2-7, with 7 positions matching TRBD2. With V trimmed by 3 bases and J by 1 base, 4 bases remained unmatched. This CDR3 region has 14 residues. Germline V lookup: CDR1 SGHNT, CDR2 YYREEE (reference sequence). The CDR3 loop is CASSWKRGSYEQYF. The CDR3 region has the DNA TGTGCCAGCAGCTGGAAGCGGGGATCCTACGAGCAGTACTTC.